One sample yielded the 5 T cell receptor beta chains listed below, sequenced in a study of T cell responses to AZD1222 COVID-19 vaccine. Repertoires were generated with immunoSEQ multiplex PCR, while TCRdb's copy carries only in-frame clones and drops some. Of about 150,000 clones in the sample, around 90% were seen once. Source: peripheral blood, taken on day 0 of AZD1222 vaccination. The receptors were gathered from an adult in good health.

The J gene is TRBJ1-2, the V gene TRBV5-1; no clear D. Trimming took off 0 bases at V and 7 bases at J, with 7 bases between the two ends. The germline gives CDR1 SGHRS, CDR2 YFSETQ. The CDR3 has 12 residues. The CDR3 region is CASSLGGTGYTF. CDR3 bases: TGCGCCAGCAGCTTGGGAGGAACTGGCTACACCTTC.

The V gene is TRBV5-1, the J gene TRBJ2-4, with a tentative D call TRBD1 (6 bases). This CDR3 contains 15 residues. V lost 2 bases, J lost 8 bases, and 17 bases lay in between. Germline CDR1 and CDR2: SGHRS and YFSETQ. CDR3 nucleotides: TGCGCCAGCAGCTTTTCTCAGGGGCGTTTAGACATTCAGTACTTC. Its translation: CASSFSQGRLDIQYF.

The chain combines TRBV12-5 with TRBJ2-2; D remains unclear. Trimming shortened V by 6 bases and J by 1 base, and 12 bases separated the two germline ends. There are 15 residues in the CDR3. Germline V CDR1 and CDR2: LGHNT, FRNRAP. The CDR3 reads CASGPTGLNTGELFF. The CDR3 DNA reads TGTGCTAGTGGCCCGACCGGGTTGAACACCGGGGAGCTGTTTTTT.

This chain connects TRBV28 to TRBJ2-5; tentative D call: TRBD1 (6 bases). V was trimmed by 8 bases and J by 5 bases, leaving 15 bases between them. CDR1 MDHEN and CDR2 SYDVKM come from the germline V gene. This CDR3 has 13 residues. CDR3 coding DNA: TGTGCCAGCCGAAACAGGGATCGGGAGACCCAGTACTTC. Its protein is CASRNRDRETQYF. The entire variable domain, with the rest obtained from reference TRBV28 and TRBJ2-5, is as follows: DVKVTQSSRYLVKRTGEKVFLECVQDMDHENMFWYRQDPGLGLRLIYFSYDVKMKEKGDIPEGYSVSREKKERFSLILESASTNQTSMYLCASRNRDRETQYFGPGTRLLVL.

The gene calls are TRBV3-1 (or the pseudogene TRBV3-2) and TRBJ2-5; D possibly corresponds to TRBD2 (6 bases). V gave up 3 bases and J gave up 0 bases, with 20 bases separating them. The CDR3 loop spans 18 amino acids. The germline CDR1 and CDR2 sequences are LGHDT and YNNKEL (reference sequence). The CDR3 nucleotides are TGTGCCAGCAGCCAGTGGGGAGGCATGACAGTCGACCAAGAGACCCAGTACTTC. Translating it yields CASSQWGGMTVDQETQYF.